This T cell receptor beta chain stems from a study of blood T cell repertoires in COVID-19. About the research overall: Acute-phase and convalescent COVID-19 samples originated in the United States, Italy and Spain. From T cells, B-cell-depleted T cells, or PBMCs came the material, which was cDNA or gDNA.

In the original workflow: From reference gene primer amplification, estimates of nucleated cell counts were derived. The repertoire was sequenced with immunoSEQ multiplex PCR; TCRdb's copy has only in-frame clones and lacks some. V and J calls plus clone size are reproduced from that table; the DNA served to infer D and trimming. The repertoire holds under 100,000 clones, with roughly four fifths as singletons. Germline assignment: CDR1 SGHTA and CDR2 FQGNSA. The V gene end was trimmed by 7 bases and the J gene end by 7 bases; junction bases not matched to a gene: 12. This CDR3 comprises 14 residues.

The genes are TRBV7-2 and TRBJ2-5; TRBD2 matches 7 bases. The sequence was collected from a human donor in a cohort sampled during active COVID-19. Sequencing input: peripheral blood. CDR3 DNA sequence: TGTGCCAGCAAGGATCAGCGGGGCTGGGGGACCCAGTACTTC. It encodes CASKDQRGWGTQYF.